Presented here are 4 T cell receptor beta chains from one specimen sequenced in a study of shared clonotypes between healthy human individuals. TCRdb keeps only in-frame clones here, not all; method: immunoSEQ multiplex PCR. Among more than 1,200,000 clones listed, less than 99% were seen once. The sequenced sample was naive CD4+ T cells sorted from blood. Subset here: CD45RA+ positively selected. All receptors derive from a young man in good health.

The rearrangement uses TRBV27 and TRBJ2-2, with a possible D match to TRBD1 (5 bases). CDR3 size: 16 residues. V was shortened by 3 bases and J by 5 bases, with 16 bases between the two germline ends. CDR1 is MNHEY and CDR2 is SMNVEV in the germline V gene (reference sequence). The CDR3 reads CASSLSRAKSTGELFF. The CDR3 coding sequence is TGTGCCAGCAGTTTGTCCAGGGCTAAAAGTACCGGGGAGCTGTTTTTT.

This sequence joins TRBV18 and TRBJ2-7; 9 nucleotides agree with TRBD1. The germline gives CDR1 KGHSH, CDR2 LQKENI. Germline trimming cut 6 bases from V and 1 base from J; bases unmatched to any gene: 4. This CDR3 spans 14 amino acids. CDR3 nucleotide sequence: TGTGCCAGCTCGGCGGGACAGGGATCCTACGAGCAGTACTTC. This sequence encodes CASSAGQGSYEQYF.

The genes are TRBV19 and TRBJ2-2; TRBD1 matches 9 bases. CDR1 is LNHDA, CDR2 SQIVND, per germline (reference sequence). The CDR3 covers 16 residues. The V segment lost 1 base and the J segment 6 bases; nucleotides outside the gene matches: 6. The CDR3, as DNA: TGTGCCAGTAGTATAGGGGGGACAGGGTATTCCGGGGAGCTGTTTTTT. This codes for CASSIGGTGYSGELFF.

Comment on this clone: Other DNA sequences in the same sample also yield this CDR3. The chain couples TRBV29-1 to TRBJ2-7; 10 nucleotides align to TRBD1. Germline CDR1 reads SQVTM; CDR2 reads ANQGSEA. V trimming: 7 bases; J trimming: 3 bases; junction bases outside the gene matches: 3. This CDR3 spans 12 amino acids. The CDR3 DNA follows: TGCAGCGGCGGGACAGGGGTCTACGAGCAGTACTTC. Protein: CSGGTGVYEQYF.